Reported below is one TCR beta chain. Germline CDR1 reads LGHNA; CDR2 reads YSLEER. The CDR3 contains 15 residues. Deletions cut 0 bases from V and 3 bases from J, with 9 bases between. Sample-barcoded 5' priming and a J-beta primer mix drove a second PCR of about 7 to 12 cycles. TCRdb redid the calling of the 5' RACE reads with MiXCR, one entry per CDR3 protein. The sample carries about a million distinct CDR3 sequences, approximately 38% recorded once. The sample belongs to a study of blood T cells in healthy people across ages. This chain connects TRBV4-3 to TRBJ1-5; no reliable D call. The receptor was derived from a man in his late teens or twenties in good health. Sequencing input: blood. In DNA form, the CDR3 reads TGCGCCAGCAGCCAAGAAGATAGGGACAATCAGCCCCAGCATTTT. It translates to CASSQEDRDNQPQHF.